One sample yielded the 27 T cell receptor beta chains listed below, sequenced in a study of immune evolution from preneoplasia to lung adenocarcinoma. Method: immunoSEQ multiplex PCR; TCRdb's copy keeps in-frame clones and lacks some. The sample records several thousand clones, almost 50% being singletons. Material for sequencing was FFPE normal lung tissue adjacent to the tumor. The source of these receptors is a person in their fifties or sixties with lung adenocarcinoma.

This clone was seen only once. The chain couples TRBV11-2 to TRBJ2-3; 15 bases line up with TRBD2. V lost 5 bases, J lost 0 bases, and 9 bases stayed unmatched. CDR1 is SGHAT and CDR2 is FQNNGV in the germline V gene. This CDR3 is built from 19 residues. The CDR3 region is CASSLLGTSGGRSTDTQYF. DNA for the CDR3: TGTGCCAGCAGCCTATTAGGGACTAGCGGGGGGAGGAGCACAGATACGCAGTATTTT.

This chain links TRBV7-2 with TRBJ2-5; D not resolved. Germline V gene data show CDR1 as SGHTA and CDR2 as FQGNSA. V lost 5 bases and J 1 base, leaving 8 bases between the germline ends. The CDR3 spans 13 residues. The CDR3 DNA reads TGTGCCAGCAGCACCAACGGCCAAGAGACCCAGTACTTC. This translates into CASSTNGQETQYF.

V and J are TRBV2 and TRBJ2-1; TRBD2 aligns across 12 bases. Germline CDR1 reads SNHLY; CDR2 reads FYNNEI. This CDR3 region has 15 residues. Trimming at V came to 6 bases and at J to 7 bases, leaving 7 bases not matched to a gene. The CDR3 DNA reads as TGTGCCAGCAGGAGGGCTAGCGGGAGGGCGAATGAGCAGTTCTTC. Amino acids: CASRRASGRANEQFF.

The rearrangement joins TRBV28 to TRBJ2-7; either TRBD1 or TRBD2 may fit D (6 bases each). Trimming stripped 6 bases from V and 1 base from J, with 22 bases between. CDR3 length equals 17 residues. Germline V gene data show CDR1 as MDHEN and CDR2 as SYDVKM. CDR3 DNA sequence: TGTGCCAGCAGCTACAGTACCGGGGGCGGGCGGTCCTACGAGCAGTACTTC. It translates to CASSYSTGGGRSYEQYF.

This clone turned up a few times. V gene TRBV30 combines with J gene TRBJ1-3, with D unresolved. Between the trimmed V and J ends, which lost 4 bases and 4 bases, there was a span of 8 bases. The CDR3 is 12 residues long. Germline loops: CDR1 GTSNPN, CDR2 SVGIG (reference sequence). The CDR3 sequence: CAWKKSGNTIYF. The DNA for the CDR3 is TGTGCCTGGAAGAAGTCGGGAAACACCATATATTTT.

In the case of this clone: This sample includes further DNA sequences coding for the same CDR3. The J gene is TRBJ1-3, the V gene TRBV28; 9 nucleotides align to TRBD1. Germline values: CDR1 MDHEN, CDR2 SYDVKM. The CDR3 extends over 15 amino acids. The J segment lost 3 bases and the V segment lost 6 bases, leaving 6 bases of the junction unmatched. The CDR3 loop is CASSPGTGSGNTIYF. CDR3 bases: TGTGCCAGCAGCCCCGGGACAGGGAGTGGAAACACCATATATTTT.

The V and J genes are TRBV18 and TRBJ1-1; perhaps TRBD1 as D (5 bases). This CDR3 is 12 amino acids long. Germline V gives CDR1 KGHSH, CDR2 LQKENI. The V end lost 3 bases, the J end lost 5 bases, and 7 bases lay between the germline ends. The CDR3 protein is CASSPRATEAFF. Here the CDR3 DNA reads TGTGCCAGCTCACCCAGGGCTACTGAAGCTTTCTTT.

This chain links TRBV2 with TRBJ1-5, with a possible D match to TRBD1 (6 bases). The CDR3 is 16 residues long. The V gene lost 4 bases and the J gene lost 4 bases, with 17 bases spanning the gap. The germline V gene encodes CDR1 SNHLY and CDR2 FYNNEI. This CDR3 is CASSGGKGHLNQPQHF. The DNA of the CDR3 is TGTGCCAGCAGTGGTGGGAAGGGACACCTAAATCAGCCCCAGCATTTT.

The V and J genes are TRBV11-1 and TRBJ1-6; possible D gene TRBD1, 5 bases. The CDR3 is 14 residues long. V was clipped by 1 base and J by 12 bases, with 13 bases between them. Germline assignment: CDR1 SGHAT and CDR2 FQDESV (reference sequence). DNA of the CDR3: TGTGCCAGCAGCTTAGGCGGGACGGCAGTACCCCTCCACTTT. Its protein product is CASSLGGTAVPLHF.

This chain uses TRBV7-9 with TRBJ1-4, with D hard to call. Trimming shortened V by 4 bases and J by 7 bases, and 10 bases separated the two germline ends. Per germline, CDR1 SEHNR and CDR2 FQNEAQ (reference sequence). This CDR3 is 13 amino acids long. The CDR3 region is CASSSSLGEKLFF. DNA of the CDR3: TGTGCCAGCAGCTCGTCATTGGGTGAAAAACTGTTTTTT.

The chain uses TRBV2 and TRBJ2-3; D remains unclear. V shed 7 bases and J shed 6 bases, with 11 bases lying between them. The CDR3 consists of 12 residues. Per germline, CDR1 SNHLY and CDR2 FYNNEI. This CDR3 reads CASIRETDTQYF. The CDR3 DNA reads as TGTGCCAGCATCAGAGAGACCGATACGCAGTATTTT.

J is TRBJ1-4 and V is TRBV30; 10 nucleotides match TRBD1. The CDR3 runs 14 residues. V dropped 2 bases and J dropped 8; count of bases not matched to a gene: 5. CDR1 is GTSNPN, CDR2 SVGIG, per germline (reference sequence). The CDR3 coding sequence is TGTGCCTGGAGTAGACAGGGGGCAGAAGAAAAACTGTTTTTT. Protein: CAWSRQGAEEKLFF. Combining the CDR3 with reference TRBV30 and TRBJ1-4 gives the whole variable domain SQTIHQWPATLVQPVGSPLSLECTVEGTSNPNLYWYRQAAGRGLQLLFYSVGIGQISSEVPQNLSASRPQDRQFILSSKKLLLSDSGFYLCAWSRQGAEEKLFFGSGTQLSVL.

V usage is TRBV6-1 and J usage is TRBJ1-5, with unresolved D. CDR3 size: 14 residues. Per the germline V gene, CDR1 is MNHNS and CDR2 is SASEGT. The ends were cut back, 3 bases at V and 4 bases at J, with 10 bases in the middle. CDR3 residues: CASSDNGVNQPQHF. The CDR3 DNA sequence: TGTGCCAGCAGTGACAACGGGGTGAATCAGCCCCAGCATTTT.

The J gene is TRBJ1-3, the V gene TRBV9, with no clear D. The CDR3 consists of 14 residues. Germline V lookup: CDR1 SGDLS, CDR2 YYNGEE. V dropped 0 bases and J dropped 4 bases, with 8 bases sitting between them. CDR3 residues: CASSVASAGNTIYF. The CDR3 bases are TGTGCCAGCAGCGTAGCTTCGGCAGGAAACACCATATATTTT.

The chain couples TRBV28 to TRBJ2-1, with 7 bases identical to TRBD1. Trimming took 7 bases from V and 3 from J; bases not matched to a gene: 9. The CDR3 spans 15 residues. The germline V gene has CDR1 MDHEN and CDR2 SYDVKM. CDR3 in amino acids: CASTQQGSGYNEQFF. The CDR3 region has the DNA TGTGCCAGCACCCAACAGGGGAGCGGCTACAATGAGCAGTTCTTC.

The sample holds a few counts of this clone. The J gene is TRBJ1-3, the V gene TRBV28; 8 nucleotides line up with TRBD1. Germline CDR1 reads MDHEN; CDR2 reads SYDVKM. The CDR3 is 15 amino acids. V was pared by 6 bases and J by 6 bases, with 10 bases of the junction left unmatched. The CDR3 nucleotides read TGTGCCAGCAGCAGACAAGGACAGGGACCAAACACCATATATTTT. Encoded protein: CASSRQGQGPNTIYF.

This clone came up a few times. This chain joins TRBV18 and TRBJ2-7; D remains unclear. Germline CDR1 is KGHSH and CDR2 is LQKENI. The CDR3 has 14 amino acids. Trimming stripped 1 base from V and 4 bases from J, with 11 bases between. The CDR3 DNA is TGTGCCAGCTCACCACAGGGAATGAAGTACGAGCAGTACTTC. As protein: CASSPQGMKYEQYF.

This clone was counted a few times. The rearrangement joins TRBV7-9 to TRBJ2-1; TRBD1 matches at 11 bases. V shed 4 bases, J shed 4 bases, and the junction held 9 bases outside the gene matches. Germline V gene data show CDR1 as SEHNR and CDR2 as FQNEAQ (reference sequence). This CDR3 region has 17 residues. The CDR3 is CASSYNTGTGGYNEQFF. The CDR3 DNA follows: TGTGCCAGCAGCTACAATACCGGGACAGGGGGTTACAATGAGCAGTTCTTC.

This clone was seen more than once but under ten times. This chain uses TRBV7-9 with TRBJ2-5, with 10 bases identical to TRBD1. V lost 5 bases and J lost 4; bases outside the gene matches: 7. The CDR3 contains 15 residues. Per the germline V gene, CDR1 is SEHNR and CDR2 is FQNEAQ (reference sequence). CDR3 sequence (DNA): TGTGCCAGCAGCCCTAGCGACAGGGGGCGAGAGACCCAGTACTTC. The encoded protein is CASSPSDRGRETQYF.

This clone was detected only once. The chain carries TRBV29-1 and TRBJ2-1, with 9 positions matching TRBD2. V was clipped by 6 bases and J by 8 bases; unmatched bases: 11. The germline V gene has CDR1 SQVTM and CDR2 ANQGSEA. The CDR3 is 14 residues long. The CDR3 DNA is TGCAGCGTCATAGCGGGAGCCGGGGGGGATGAGCAGTTCTTC. Amino acids: CSVIAGAGGDEQFF.

The chain recombines TRBV7-2 with TRBJ1-1; D is unclear. This CDR3 is 17 amino acids long. The germline gives CDR1 SGHTA, CDR2 FQGNSA. Trimming removed 4 bases from V and 1 base from J, with 19 bases in between. The CDR3 protein is CASSSSHPGSWNTEAFF. As DNA, the CDR3 is TGTGCCAGCAGCTCGTCTCACCCCGGGAGTTGGAACACTGAAGCTTTCTTT.

This clone was seen only a few times. The gene calls are TRBV6-6 and TRBJ2-1; D possibly matches TRBD1 or TRBD2 (5 bases each). The germline V gene encodes CDR1 MNHNY and CDR2 SVGAGI (reference sequence). V lost 6 bases and J lost 5, with 11 bases in between. The CDR3 contains 13 residues. The CDR3: CASRPGADNEQFF. For the CDR3, the DNA is TGTGCCAGCAGACCCGGGGCTGACAATGAGCAGTTCTTC.

The chain recombines TRBV28 with TRBJ1-1, with D unresolved. CDR1 is MDHEN and CDR2 is SYDVKM in the germline V gene. This CDR3 comprises 12 residues. V dropped 3 bases and J dropped 11 bases, with 13 bases sitting between them. DNA of the CDR3: TGTGCCAGCAGTTTGGATCCCTGGGAGGCTTTCTTT. It yields the protein CASSLDPWEAFF.

V is TRBV6-5 and J is TRBJ2-7; 9 nucleotides align to TRBD2. CDR3 size: 14 residues. Germline loops: CDR1 MNHEY, CDR2 SVGAGI. V was clipped by 2 bases and J by 7 bases; unmatched bases: 6. The CDR3 DNA reads as TGTGCCAGCAGTTACGGTCTAGCGGGAAATGAGCAGTACTTC. The encoded protein is CASSYGLAGNEQYF.

This clone was detected a few times. The chain couples TRBV5-4 to TRBJ1-1, with 9 bases aligning to TRBD1. V was pared by 1 base and J by 8 bases, with 9 bases of the junction left unmatched. The CDR3 runs 15 residues. Germline V gene sequence: CDR1 SGHNT, CDR2 YYREEE (reference sequence). The CDR3 DNA reads TGTGCCAGCAGCTTGCGGAACCGGGACAGGGCAGAAGCTTTCTTT. Protein: CASSLRNRDRAEAFF.

This clone was counted between two and nine times. The chain combines TRBV28 with TRBJ2-7; D possibly corresponds to TRBD1 (5 bases). Germline V CDR1 and CDR2: MDHEN, SYDVKM. The germline V and J ends were trimmed by 5 bases and 1 base, with 9 bases remaining between them. CDR3 length equals 13 residues. The CDR3 reads CASSNRYSYEQYF. CDR3 in DNA: TGTGCCAGCAGTAACAGGTATTCCTACGAGCAGTACTTC. Combining the CDR3 with reference TRBV28 and TRBJ2-7 gives the whole variable domain DVKVTQSSRYLVKRTGEKVFLECVQDMDHENMFWYRQDPGLGLRLIYFSYDVKMKEKGDIPEGYSVSREKKERFSLILESASTNQTSMYLCASSNRYSYEQYFGPGTRLTVT.

J is TRBJ2-5 and V is TRBV19; D is unresolved. From germline, CDR1 is LNHDA and CDR2 SQIVND (reference sequence). The CDR3 covers 14 residues. Trimming cost V 4 bases and J 5 bases, with 14 bases left between them. CDR3 coding DNA: TGTGCCAGTAGTAATATAGGCTCCACGGAGACCCAGTACTTC. Its protein is CASSNIGSTETQYF.